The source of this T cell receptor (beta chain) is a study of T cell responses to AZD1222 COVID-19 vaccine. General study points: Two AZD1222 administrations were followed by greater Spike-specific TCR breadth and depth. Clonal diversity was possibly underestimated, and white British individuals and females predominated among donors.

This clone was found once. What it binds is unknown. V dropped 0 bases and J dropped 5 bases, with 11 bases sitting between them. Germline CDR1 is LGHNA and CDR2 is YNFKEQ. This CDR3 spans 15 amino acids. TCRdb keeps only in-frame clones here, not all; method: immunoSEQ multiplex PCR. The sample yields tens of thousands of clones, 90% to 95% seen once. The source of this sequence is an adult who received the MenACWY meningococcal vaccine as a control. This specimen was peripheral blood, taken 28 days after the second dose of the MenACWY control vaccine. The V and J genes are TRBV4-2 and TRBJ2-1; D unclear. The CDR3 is CASSQDGTEDNEQFF. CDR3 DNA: TGTGCCAGCAGCCAAGATGGAACCGAGGACAATGAGCAGTTCTTC.